This T cell receptor (beta chain) is drawn from a study of human T cells and chemical hapten exposure. In TCRdb, the RACE reads were re-called with MiXCR into one record per CDR3 protein. The repertoire consists of tens of thousands of distinct CDR3 sequences, with roughly 12% occurring once and the leading ten covering about 4%. This clonotype was seen repeatedly, ten times or more. The CDR3 spans 14 residues. Germline lookup yields CDR1 SGHTA and CDR2 FQGNSA. V was cut by 5 bases and J by 4 bases, with 14 bases left in between. Noted time point: pre-sensitization, week 0. The treatment here: therapeutic diphenylcyclopropenone sensitization with weekly scalp DPC.

The sequenced sample was whole blood, obtained in connection with sensitization to the hapten diphenylcyclopropenone (DPC). The sequence was obtained from a woman between 35 and 50 years old with alopecia areata. Some clones in this sample may be carry-over from other donors' samples. The chain has TRBV7-2 and TRBJ2-5; maybe TRBD2 (5 bases). The CDR3 loop is CASSPNTEGETQYF. In DNA, the CDR3 is TGTGCCAGCAGCCCAAACACAGAGGGAGAGACCCAGTACTTC. Filled out from reference TRBV7-2 and TRBJ2-5, the complete variable domain reads GAGVSQSPSNKVTEKGKDVELRCDPISGHTALYWYRQSLGQGLEFLIYFQGNSAPDKSGLPSDRFSAERTGGSVSTLTIQRTQQEDSAVYLCASSPNTEGETQYFGPGTRLLVL.